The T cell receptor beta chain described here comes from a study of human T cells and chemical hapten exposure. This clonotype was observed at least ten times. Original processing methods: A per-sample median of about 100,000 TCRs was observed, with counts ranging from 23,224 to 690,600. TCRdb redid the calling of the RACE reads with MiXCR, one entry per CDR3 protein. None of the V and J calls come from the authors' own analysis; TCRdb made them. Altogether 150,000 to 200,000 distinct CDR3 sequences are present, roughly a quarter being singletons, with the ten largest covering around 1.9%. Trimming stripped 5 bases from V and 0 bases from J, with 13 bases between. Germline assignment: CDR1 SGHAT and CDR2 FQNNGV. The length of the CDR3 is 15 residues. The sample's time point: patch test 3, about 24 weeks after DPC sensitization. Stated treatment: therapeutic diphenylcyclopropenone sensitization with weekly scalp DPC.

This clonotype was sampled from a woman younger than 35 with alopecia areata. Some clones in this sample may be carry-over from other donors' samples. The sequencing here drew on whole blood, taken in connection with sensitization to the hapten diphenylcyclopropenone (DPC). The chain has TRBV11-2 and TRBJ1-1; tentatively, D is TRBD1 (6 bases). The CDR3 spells CASSTRQGMNTEAFF. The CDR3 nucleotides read TGTGCCAGCAGCACCCGCCAGGGGATGAACACTGAAGCTTTCTTT.